This T cell receptor beta chain was obtained from a study of T cell changes during pregnancy in multiple sclerosis. Per the germline V gene, CDR1 is KGHSH and CDR2 is LQKENI. The germline V and J ends were trimmed by 4 bases and 2 bases, with 12 bases remaining between them. The CDR3 has 16 residues. Sequenced by immunoSEQ multiplex PCR; TCRdb stores in-frame clones only, minus some. In the table there are around 60,000 clones, roughly 92% of which are singletons. The sequenced sample was peripheral blood, obtained in the third trimester of pregnancy. The gene calls are TRBV18 and TRBJ1-6; possible D gene TRBD1, 6 bases. The sequence derives from a female donor in good health, enrolled as a control in a pregnancy study. The CDR3 nucleotides read TGTGCCAGCTCACGGACAGCTAACACCTATAATTCACCCCTCCACTTT. This translates into CASSRTANTYNSPLHF.